The clone carrying this TCR beta chain was found many times. The antigen is undetermined. The data belong to a study of T cell repertoires in cytomegalovirus infection. Overall study: CMV epitopes used comprised recently identified HLA-C-restricted ones and well-studied HLA-B-restricted ones. Signatures in public TCR beta sequences pointed to both CMV infection and matching HLA type.

Using its own MiXCR run on the reads, TCRdb lists one record per CDR3 protein. The sample consists of 80,000 or so distinct CDR3 sequences, 24% of them appearing once. Between the trimmed V and J ends, which lost 5 bases and 0 bases, there was a span of 20 bases. CDR1 and CDR2 from the germline V gene are SGHTA and FQGNSA. The CDR3 length is 18 residues. Broader study findings: Pooled public TCR beta family frequency picked out CMV carriers with the relevant HLA. Predominance within the ex vivo response was attributable to HLA-C-restricted CMV-specific TCR beta clonotypes.

The clonotype was recovered from a human donor in good health (CMV status not recorded). Some clones in this sample may be carry-over from other donors' samples. The genes are TRBV7-2 and TRBJ1-3; D may be TRBD1 (5 bases). The sample was CD8+ T cells from cultured PBMCs, taken from culture after CMV antigen stimulation. CDR3 sequence reads: CASSPSPVGQDSGNTIYF. The CDR3 DNA reads as TGTGCCAGCAGCCCTAGTCCGGTGGGGCAGGACTCTGGAAACACCATATATTTT.